One sample yielded the 26 T cell receptor beta chains listed below, sequenced in a study of low-dose radiotherapy and immunotherapy resistance in tumors. Using a constant-region primer together with a V-primer adapter, TCRs were subjected to roughly 18 PCR cycles of amplification. TCRdb independently ran MiXCR on the reads; one entry per CDR3 protein. The data show tens of thousands of distinct CDR3 sequences, 33% seen once. The time point was: after trial treatment. Treatment specified: LDRT plus nivolumab, ipilimumab, low-dose cyclophosphamide and aspirin (RACIN trial). Sequenced here: PBMCs, sampled after low-dose radiotherapy plus immunotherapy. The receptors were sampled from a male donor with rectosigmoid adenocarcinoma.

This clonotype was seen at least ten times. The J gene is TRBJ2-1, the V gene TRBV9; no definite D call. V was trimmed by 0 bases and J by 0 bases, leaving 7 bases between them. The CDR3 runs 15 residues. The germline CDR1 and CDR2 sequences are SGDLS and YYNGEE. CDR3 nucleotides: TGTGCCAGCAGCGTAGACAATCTCTCCTACAATGAGCAGTTCTTC. Its translation is CASSVDNLSYNEQFF.

This rearrangement joins TRBV2 to TRBJ2-1; D gene unclear. Germline-derived CDR1 and CDR2 are SNHLY and FYNNEI. Trimming shortened V by 3 bases and J by 5 bases, and 5 bases separated the two germline ends. CDR3 size: 12 residues. The CDR3: CASSEGDNEQFF. The CDR3, as DNA: TGTGCCAGCAGTGAGGGCGACAATGAGCAGTTCTTC.

The V and J genes are TRBV15 and TRBJ2-1; 8 bases match TRBD2. V was pared by 4 bases and J by 8 bases, with 10 bases of the junction left unmatched. The CDR3 spans 15 residues. Germline CDR1 and CDR2: LNHNV and YYDKDF (reference sequence). CDR3 in amino acids: CATSITSGGSDEQFF. In DNA form, the CDR3 reads TGTGCCACCAGCATCACCAGCGGGGGAAGCGATGAGCAGTTCTTC.

This clonotype appeared many times. CDR3 sequence reads: CASSIPSGANVLTF. CDR3 nucleotides: TGTGCCAGTAGTATCCCCTCTGGGGCCAACGTCCTGACTTTC. The chain links TRBV19 to TRBJ2-6; no clear D. Germline V CDR1 and CDR2: LNHDA, SQIVND (reference sequence). Trimming pared 3 bases from V and 0 bases from J, leaving 3 bases between. The CDR3 length is 14 residues.

This clonotype was seen ten or more times. This chain connects TRBV7-9 to TRBJ1-1; D uncertain. CDR1 and CDR2 from the germline V gene are SEHNR and FQNEAQ (reference sequence). V gave up 11 bases and J gave up 0 bases, with 22 bases separating them. The CDR3 has 16 amino acids. This CDR3 reads CAANEGRSPMNTEAFF. The CDR3 DNA reads as TGTGCCGCAAACGAAGGACGTAGCCCAATGAACACTGAAGCTTTCTTT.

This clonotype was seen many times. The chain employs TRBV6-2 or TRBV6-3 and TRBJ2-1; tentatively, D is TRBD1 (5 bases). Per germline, CDR1 MNHEY and CDR2 SVGEGT. CDR3 length: 15 residues. The V gene lost 5 bases and the J gene lost 6 bases, with 17 bases spanning the gap. CDR3 nucleotide sequence: TGTGCCAGCAGTGAACCCTTGGCAGGGCTCAATGAGCAGTTCTTC. Residues: CASSEPLAGLNEQFF.

There are many counts of this clonotype. This chain joins TRBV20-1 and TRBJ2-7; 9 bases match TRBD2. CDR1 and CDR2 from the germline V gene are DFQATT and SNEGSKA (reference sequence). The CDR3 has 15 residues. The V segment lost 4 bases and the J segment 0 bases; nucleotides outside the gene matches: 7. CDR3 coding DNA: TGCAGTGCTAAGACTAGCGGCGGGGGCTCCTACGAGCAGTACTTC. Translation: CSAKTSGGGSYEQYF.

This clonotype was seen only a few times. The rearrangement joins TRBV5-1 to TRBJ1-5, with 8 bases that match TRBD1. Trimming took 4 bases from V and 4 from J; bases not matched to a gene: 4. The CDR3 covers 14 residues. Germline values: CDR1 SGHRS, CDR2 YFSETQ. The CDR3 DNA follows: TGCGCCAGCAGCCCAGGGACAGGTAATCAGCCCCAGCATTTT. It is translated as CASSPGTGNQPQHF.

The table lists this clonotype with many counts. The CDR3 DNA sequence: TGTGCCAGCAGCCCTAGACTAGCGGGAGACACCGGGGAGCTGTTTTTT. Residues: CASSPRLAGDTGELFF. The chain uses TRBV6-6 and TRBJ2-2; 12 bases agree with TRBD2. V trimming: 6 bases; J trimming: 3 bases; junction bases outside the gene matches: 5. In germline, CDR1 is MNHNY, CDR2 SVGAGI (reference sequence). The CDR3 is made up of 16 amino acids.

This clonotype was observed many times. The chain combines TRBV5-6 with TRBJ2-3, with 7 bases fitting TRBD1. V lost 4 bases to trimming and J lost 0 bases; unmatched junction nucleotides: 5. This CDR3 region has 15 residues. Germline V lookup: CDR1 SGHDT, CDR2 YYEEEE. CDR3 sequence: CASSNGQESTDTQYF. Written as DNA, the CDR3 is TGTGCCAGCAGCAACGGACAGGAGAGCACAGATACGCAGTATTTT.

The CDR3 region has the DNA TGTGCCAGCAGCCAGTCAGCCAAAAACATTCAGTACTTC. This encodes CASSQSAKNIQYF. The rearrangement uses TRBV27 and TRBJ2-4; D gene uncertain. The CDR3 consists of 13 residues. V lost 6 bases and J 0 bases, leaving 6 bases between the germline ends. Germline values: CDR1 MNHEY, CDR2 SMNVEV (reference sequence).

Turning to this clonotype: This sequence is one base from a far larger clone and is likely a read error. This sequence joins TRBV5-8 and TRBJ1-1; tentatively, D is TRBD1 (6 bases). CDR3 length: 15 residues. V was trimmed by 2 bases and J by 3 bases, leaving 14 bases between them. The V gene's germline CDR1 is SGHTS and CDR2 YDEGEE. CDR3: CASSLTGRVDTEAFF. In DNA form, the CDR3 reads TGTGCCAGCAGCTTAACAGGGCGCGTTGACACTGAAGCTTTCTTT.

The chain combines TRBV5-1 with TRBJ2-7, with TRBD1 matching 7 bases. Germline loops: CDR1 SGHRS, CDR2 YFSETQ. This CDR3 has 14 amino acids. V shed 0 bases, J shed 0 bases, and the junction held 0 bases outside the gene matches. The CDR3 bases are TGCGCCAGCAGCTTGGGACAGGGCTCCTACGAGCAGTACTTC. It encodes CASSLGQGSYEQYF.

V gene TRBV9 combines with J gene TRBJ2-2; D is uncertain. The CDR3 covers 16 residues. Germline-derived CDR1 and CDR2 are SGDLS and YYNGEE. V was trimmed by 0 bases and J by 5 bases, leaving 14 bases between them. CDR3 sequence reads: CASSVDSSVLTGELFF. The CDR3 bases are TGTGCCAGCAGCGTAGACAGCAGCGTTTTGACCGGGGAGCTGTTTTTT.

This clonotype occurred a few times. V and J are TRBV28 and TRBJ1-5, with TRBD1 as a possible D gene (5 bases). The CDR3 has 13 residues. CDR1 and CDR2 (germline): MDHEN, SYDVKM. The germline V and J ends were trimmed by 8 bases and 6 bases, with 14 bases remaining between them. The CDR3 nucleotides are TGTGCCAGCCATCCAGGGATTATTCAGCCCCAGCATTTT. Translating it yields CASHPGIIQPQHF. Combining the CDR3 with reference TRBV28 and TRBJ1-5 gives the whole variable domain DVKVTQSSRYLVKRTGEKVFLECVQDMDHENMFWYRQDPGLGLRLIYFSYDVKMKEKGDIPEGYSVSREKKERFSLILESASTNQTSMYLCASHPGIIQPQHFGDGTRLSIL.

This clonotype has at least ten counts. The chain combines TRBV5-1 with TRBJ2-7, with TRBD1 matching 11 bases. The junction had 5 bases not matched to a gene; V was cut back by 4 bases and J by 5 bases. This CDR3 region has 14 residues. CDR1 and CDR2 from the germline V gene are SGHRS and YFSETQ. CDR3 in amino acids: CASSKDRGLHEQYF. The CDR3 DNA sequence: TGCGCCAGCAGCAAGGACAGGGGGCTCCACGAGCAGTACTTC.

This chain's CDR3 is CASRQTYGYTF. CDR3 in DNA: TGTGCCAGCCGACAGACTTATGGCTACACCTTC. The rearrangement links TRBV19 to TRBJ1-2, with a tentative D call TRBD1 (5 bases). V lost 9 bases, J lost 5 bases, and 10 bases lay in between. Per germline, CDR1 LNHDA and CDR2 SQIVND (reference sequence). CDR3 length: 11 amino acids.

The chain is built from TRBV14 and TRBJ2-7, with D unresolved. V dropped 1 base and J dropped 0 bases, with 13 bases sitting between them. The CDR3 runs 16 residues. Germline loops: CDR1 SGHDN, CDR2 FVKESK. CDR3 in amino acids: CASSQGPRTHSYEQYF. The CDR3 DNA reads TGTGCCAGCAGCCAAGGGCCCCGCACCCACTCCTACGAGCAGTACTTC.

Note on this clonotype: With only one base between it and a far larger clone, this is likely a read error. This chain connects TRBV13 to TRBJ1-2; 8 nucleotides agree with TRBD1. The CDR3 sequence is 13 residues long. Germline CDR1 and CDR2: PRHDT and FYEKMQ (reference sequence). The CDR3 region is CTSSLQGENGYTF. The CDR3, as DNA: TGTACCAGCAGCCTACAGGGGGAGAATGGCTACACCTTC.

The rearrangement joins TRBV4-2 to TRBJ1-1; D is unclear. V shed 5 bases and J shed 2 bases, with 15 bases lying between them. Germline CDR1 is LGHNA and CDR2 is YNFKEQ. The CDR3 loop spans 15 amino acids. The CDR3 is CASSYLRAGNTEAFF. CDR3 DNA: TGTGCCAGCAGCTACCTCCGGGCGGGTAACACTGAAGCTTTCTTT.

There are many counts of this clonotype. The chain combines TRBV7-6 with TRBJ2-1, with D hard to call. The V gene lost 5 bases and the J gene lost 10 bases, with 21 bases spanning the gap. The CDR3 extends over 15 amino acids. The germline V gene encodes CDR1 SGHVS and CDR2 FNYEAQ. The CDR3 DNA follows: TGTGCCAGCAGCGCAGCCGGGCCCCTCTACACCGAGCAGTTCTTC. Translated: CASSAAGPLYTEQFF.

This clonotype was recorded many times. The chain combines TRBV10-3 with TRBJ2-3, with 8 positions matching TRBD1. This CDR3 spans 15 amino acids. J lost 2 bases, V lost 5 bases, and 6 bases had no gene match. CDR1 and CDR2 (germline): ENHRY, SYGVKD. This chain's CDR3 is CAISRPGQVTDTQYF. The CDR3 DNA reads TGTGCCATCAGTCGTCCGGGACAGGTCACAGATACGCAGTATTTT.

This clonotype was seen at least ten times. The chain couples TRBV29-1 to TRBJ2-5, with 11 bases aligning to TRBD1. CDR1 and CDR2 from the germline V gene are SQVTM and ANQGSEA. The V segment lost 1 base and the J segment 5 bases; nucleotides outside the gene matches: 6. The CDR3 is 15 amino acids. The CDR3 is CSVEGTGGVGETQYF. CDR3 nucleotides: TGCAGCGTTGAAGGGACAGGGGGCGTCGGGGAGACCCAGTACTTC.

The chain links TRBV27 to TRBJ2-3, with a weak D call TRBD2 (5 bases). Deletions cut 5 bases from V and 1 base from J, with 10 bases between. CDR1 and CDR2 from the germline V gene are MNHEY and SMNVEV (reference sequence). The CDR3 is 14 amino acids. The CDR3 DNA follows: TGTGCCAGCAGTCCCGTCGGGGGCACAGATACGCAGTATTTT. Encoded protein: CASSPVGGTDTQYF.

Many counts were recorded for this clonotype. The chain employs TRBV6-2 or TRBV6-3 and TRBJ2-2, with 7 bases aligning to TRBD2. CDR1 and CDR2 (germline): MNHEY, SVGEGT. The ends lost 6 bases at V and 0 bases at J; junction bases unmatched: 4. This CDR3 comprises 15 residues. The CDR3 is CASRAGTTNTGELFF. The CDR3 nucleotides are TGTGCCAGCAGAGCCGGGACTACGAACACCGGGGAGCTGTTTTTT.

The rearrangement joins TRBV6-1 to TRBJ2-3; the D is unclear. V lost 6 bases, J lost 5 bases, and 6 bases lay in between. Germline values: CDR1 MNHNS, CDR2 SASEGT. There are 11 residues in the CDR3. The chain's CDR3 is CASSLQDTQYF. In DNA, the CDR3 is TGTGCCAGCAGCCTCCAAGATACGCAGTATTTT.